The 24 T cell receptor beta chains below all came from one sample that was sequenced in a study of identifying expanded T cells in peripheral blood. Clones were read by immunoSEQ multiplex PCR, and TCRdb kept only the in-frame ones, dropping some. The repertoire holds about 85,000 clones, with over 75% as singletons. The sample consisted of blood. The receptors derive from a person between 18 and 69 years old in good health.

The CDR3 here is CASRRRGPTDTQYF. The CDR3 DNA follows: TGTGCCAGCAGGAGGAGGGGACCCACAGATACGCAGTATTTT. V and J are TRBV27 and TRBJ2-3; a weak D match, TRBD2 (6 bases). The length of the CDR3 is 14 residues. V was clipped by 6 bases and J by 2 bases, with 12 bases between them. CDR1 and CDR2 (germline): MNHEY, SMNVEV (reference sequence).

This clone has only a few counts. V and J are TRBV7-9 and TRBJ2-1, with D perhaps TRBD2 (6 bases). Looked up from germline, CDR1 is SEHNR and CDR2 is FQNEAQ (reference sequence). The CDR3 is made up of 16 amino acids. Trimming took 1 base from V and 7 from J, leaving 17 bases between them. In nucleotides, the CDR3 is TGTGCCAGCAGCTTAGGGCGTGGGCTCCGGGGGAATGAGCAGTTCTTC. This translates into CASSLGRGLRGNEQFF.

V gene TRBV30 combines with J gene TRBJ1-1; D call uncertain. The CDR3 extends over 14 amino acids. Between the trimmed V and J ends, which lost 5 bases and 0 bases, there was a span of 13 bases. Germline V gene data show CDR1 as GTSNPN and CDR2 as SVGIG (reference sequence). CDR3 in DNA: TGTGCCTGGGTAAAGAGGACCATGAACACTGAAGCTTTCTTT. It translates to CAWVKRTMNTEAFF. Together with reference TRBV30 and TRBJ1-1, the CDR3 gives the full variable domain: SQTIHQWPATLVQPVGSPLSLECTVEGTSNPNLYWYRQAAGRGLQLLFYSVGIGQISSEVPQNLSASRPQDRQFILSSKKLLLSDSGFYLCAWVKRTMNTEAFFGQGTRLTVV.

The genes are TRBV29-1 and TRBJ2-1, with D unresolved. The CDR3 runs to 11 residues. V was pared by 2 bases and J by 14 bases, with 13 bases between. Germline loops: CDR1 SQVTM, CDR2 ANQGSEA. The CDR3 loop is CSVELRLGEFF. The CDR3 DNA follows: TGCAGCGTTGAACTCCGCCTGGGTGAGTTCTTC.

This clone was detected only once. The chain employs TRBV7-2 and TRBJ1-2; D is unclear. The CDR3 is 13 residues long. Trimming removed 5 bases from V and 4 bases from J, with 11 bases in between. Per germline, CDR1 SGHTA and CDR2 FQGNSA. As DNA, the CDR3 is TGTGCCAGCAGCCCCCGGGGTCTCTATGGCTACACCTTC. It yields the protein CASSPRGLYGYTF. Variable domain in full (rest from reference TRBV7-2 and TRBJ1-2): GAGVSQSPSNKVTEKGKDVELRCDPISGHTALYWYRQSLGQGLEFLIYFQGNSAPDKSGLPSDRFSAERTGGSVSTLTIQRTQQEDSAVYLCASSPRGLYGYTFGSGTRLTVV.

This clone was observed a single time. The chain couples TRBV5-1 to TRBJ2-5; 8 bases line up with TRBD2. Germline lookup yields CDR1 SGHRS and CDR2 YFSETQ. The CDR3 is 15 residues long. The J segment lost 2 bases and the V segment lost 2 bases, leaving 5 bases of the junction unmatched. CDR3 nucleotides: TGCGCCAGCAGCTTCCTTAGCGGGGAGCAAGAGACCCAGTACTTC. This gives the protein CASSFLSGEQETQYF.

The chain is built from TRBV7-9 and TRBJ1-1; the D gene is possibly TRBD1 (6 bases). This CDR3 region has 19 residues. The germline V and J ends were trimmed by 0 bases and 0 bases, with 20 bases remaining between them. Germline V lookup: CDR1 SEHNR, CDR2 FQNEAQ (reference sequence). The CDR3 nucleotides are TGTGCCAGCAGCTTAGCGTTCGGACAGCTCACCCATATGAACACTGAAGCTTTCTTT. It codes for CASSLAFGQLTHMNTEAFF.

A single count supports this clone. V is TRBV27 and J is TRBJ1-5; D unclear. The ends were cut back, 3 bases at V and 9 bases at J, with 21 bases in the middle. The CDR3 spans 16 residues. CDR1 is MNHEY, CDR2 SMNVEV, per germline (reference sequence). CDR3 DNA sequence: TGTGCCAGCAGTTTCCTCCATCTCGCAAGGTTGCGGCCCCAGCATTTT. Translating it yields CASSFLHLARLRPQHF.

The chain employs TRBV28 and TRBJ1-2; 8 nucleotides match TRBD1. The CDR3 is 18 residues long. V lost 8 bases and J lost 4; bases outside the gene matches: 21. CDR1 is MDHEN, CDR2 SYDVKM, per germline. The CDR3 region has the DNA TGTGCCAGCCAAGCGGGTGGGCAGGGGGCCACAAAGGTCTATGGCTACACCTTC. Its translation: CASQAGGQGATKVYGYTF.

This clone was observed a handful of times. The chain is built from TRBV19 and TRBJ2-2; D gene ambiguous. Trimming took off 0 bases at V and 0 bases at J, with 5 bases between the two ends. This CDR3 comprises 15 residues. Germline-derived CDR1 and CDR2 are LNHDA and SQIVND (reference sequence). In DNA form, the CDR3 reads TGTGCCAGTAGTATAGAATATTCGAACACCGGGGAGCTGTTTTTT. This codes for CASSIEYSNTGELFF. Full variable domain (outside the CDR3, taken from reference TRBV19 and TRBJ2-2): DGGITQSPKYLFRKEGQNVTLSCEQNLNHDAMYWYRQDPGQGLRLIYYSQIVNDFQKGDIAEGYSVSREKKESFPLTVTSAQKNPTAFYLCASSIEYSNTGELFFGEGSRLTVL.

The rearrangement uses TRBV2 and TRBJ1-1; 7 bases align to TRBD1. The V gene's germline CDR1 is SNHLY and CDR2 FYNNEI. CDR3 length: 15 amino acids. With V trimmed by 4 bases and J by 5 bases, 10 bases remained unmatched. CDR3: CASSASWDSGTEAFF. DNA of the CDR3: TGTGCCAGCAGTGCCTCATGGGACAGTGGGACTGAAGCTTTCTTT.

This sequence joins TRBV2 and TRBJ1-5; D gene ambiguous. Trimming removed 3 bases from V and 6 bases from J, with 9 bases in between. This CDR3 region has 13 residues. Germline V gives CDR1 SNHLY, CDR2 FYNNEI. The CDR3 protein is CASSDLVIQPQHF. The CDR3 DNA sequence: TGTGCCAGCAGTGATTTAGTGATTCAGCCCCAGCATTTT.

V is TRBV4-3 and J is TRBJ1-1, with D possibly matching TRBD1 (5 bases). The CDR3 totals 14 residues. V shed 0 bases and J shed 4 bases, with 9 bases lying between them. Germline lookup yields CDR1 LGHNA and CDR2 YSLEER. CDR3 amino acids: CASSQDGTGTEAFF. For the CDR3, the DNA is TGCGCCAGCAGCCAAGACGGGACCGGCACTGAAGCTTTCTTT.

The gene calls are TRBV7-9 and TRBJ2-5, with 8 nucleotides matching TRBD1. Germline-derived CDR1 and CDR2 are SEHNR and FQNEAQ (reference sequence). The junction had 6 bases not matched to a gene; V was cut back by 2 bases and J by 4 bases. CDR3 size: 15 residues. CDR3 residues: CASSLSRTGRETQYF. CDR3 nucleotide sequence: TGTGCCAGCAGCTTATCCCGGACAGGGAGAGAGACCCAGTACTTC.

The J gene is TRBJ2-7, the V gene TRBV7-8; D uncertain. Germline-derived CDR1 and CDR2 are SGHVS and FQNEAQ. This CDR3 has 17 amino acids. Trimming took 5 bases from V and 0 from J, leaving 20 bases between them. Here the CDR3 DNA reads TGTGCCAGCAGCACGAAAATGGGTCTTAGCCTCTCCTACGAGCAGTACTTC. Encoded protein: CASSTKMGLSLSYEQYF. The whole variable domain, filled in from reference TRBV7-8 and TRBJ2-7, reads GAGVSQSPRYKVAKRGQDVALRCDPISGHVSLFWYQQALGQGPEFLTYFQNEAQLDKSGLPSDRFFAERPEGSVSTLKIQRTQQEDSAVYLCASSTKMGLSLSYEQYFGPGTRLTVT.

The rearrangement links TRBV10-3 to TRBJ2-1, with D maybe TRBD1 (5 bases). Per the germline V gene, CDR1 is ENHRY and CDR2 is SYGVKD. V lost 2 bases and J lost 4, with 12 bases in between. CDR3 length equals 15 residues. The CDR3 nucleotides are TGTGCCATCAGTGAGGATGAGACAGCTTACAATGAGCAGTTCTTC. It specifies CAISEDETAYNEQFF.

J is TRBJ2-1 and V is TRBV5-6, with TRBD2 matching 8 bases. V was pared by 4 bases and J by 6 bases, with 3 bases of the junction left unmatched. This CDR3 has 13 residues. Germline V gene sequence: CDR1 SGHDT, CDR2 YYEEEE. CDR3 in DNA: TGTGCCAGCAGCCCCGGGACTAGCAATGAGCAGTTCTTC. Translating it yields CASSPGTSNEQFF.

This clone occurred once. V is TRBV7-6 and J is TRBJ2-5, with 7 positions matching TRBD2. The trim removed 2 bases at V and 4 bases at J, leaving 4 bases unmatched. CDR1 is SGHVS and CDR2 is FNYEAQ in the germline V gene. This CDR3 spans 14 amino acids. The CDR3 DNA sequence: TGTGCCAGCAGCTTAATTGGGGGGGGAGAGACCCAGTACTTC. Amino acid sequence: CASSLIGGGETQYF.

The chain has TRBV18 and TRBJ1-4; D gene uncertain. Germline CDR1 and CDR2: KGHSH and LQKENI. The ends were cut back, 6 bases at V and 0 bases at J, with 5 bases in the middle. The CDR3 is 13 amino acids. CDR3 in amino acids: CASSRATNEKLFF. The CDR3 DNA reads TGTGCCAGCTCGCGAGCAACTAATGAAAAACTGTTTTTT.

The V call is TRBV7-8, the J call TRBJ2-1, with unresolved D. Trimming shortened V by 5 bases and J by 5 bases, and 16 bases separated the two germline ends. CDR3 length equals 15 residues. Germline assignment: CDR1 SGHVS and CDR2 FQNEAQ. The CDR3 nucleotides read TGTGCCAGCAGCCAAGACTGGTCATATAACAATGAGCAGTTCTTC. Translating it yields CASSQDWSYNNEQFF.

This chain connects TRBV19 to TRBJ2-5, with D unresolved. Germline V gene lookup returns CDR1 LNHDA and CDR2 SQIVND (reference sequence). V lost 5 bases and J lost 4, with 11 bases in between. The CDR3 is made up of 13 amino acids. The CDR3 nucleotides read TGTGCCAGTAGTTTCACGAGATTAGAGACCCAGTACTTC. Translated, it gives CASSFTRLETQYF. Together with reference TRBV19 and TRBJ2-5, the CDR3 gives the full variable domain: DGGITQSPKYLFRKEGQNVTLSCEQNLNHDAMYWYRQDPGQGLRLIYYSQIVNDFQKGDIAEGYSVSREKKESFPLTVTSAQKNPTAFYLCASSFTRLETQYFGPGTRLLVL.

The chain employs TRBV19 and TRBJ1-1; 7 bases are shared with TRBD1. Losses at the gene ends were 5 bases for V and 5 bases for J; bases not matched to a gene: 5. The CDR3 runs 13 residues. CDR1 and CDR2 from the germline V gene are LNHDA and SQIVND (reference sequence). CDR3 sequence reads: CASSATGQTEAFF. The CDR3 coding sequence is TGTGCCAGTAGTGCGACAGGGCAGACTGAAGCTTTCTTT.

The rearrangement uses TRBV7-2 and TRBJ2-3; 10 bases align to TRBD2. Per germline, CDR1 SGHTA and CDR2 FQGNSA. The CDR3 length is 14 residues. The V segment lost 5 bases and the J segment 6 bases; nucleotides outside the gene matches: 5. The CDR3 DNA sequence: TGTGCCAGCAGCACCGGGACTAGCGAGGATACGCAGTATTTT. This sequence encodes CASSTGTSEDTQYF.

V usage is TRBV7-2 and J usage is TRBJ2-5; 8 positions match TRBD1. From germline, CDR1 is SGHTA and CDR2 FQGNSA. This CDR3 is 16 amino acids long. V shed 1 base and J 5 bases; nucleotides not matched to a gene: 9. CDR3 residues: CASSLGSGQGSETQYF. The CDR3 region has the DNA TGTGCCAGCAGCTTAGGGAGCGGACAGGGTTCGGAGACCCAGTACTTC.